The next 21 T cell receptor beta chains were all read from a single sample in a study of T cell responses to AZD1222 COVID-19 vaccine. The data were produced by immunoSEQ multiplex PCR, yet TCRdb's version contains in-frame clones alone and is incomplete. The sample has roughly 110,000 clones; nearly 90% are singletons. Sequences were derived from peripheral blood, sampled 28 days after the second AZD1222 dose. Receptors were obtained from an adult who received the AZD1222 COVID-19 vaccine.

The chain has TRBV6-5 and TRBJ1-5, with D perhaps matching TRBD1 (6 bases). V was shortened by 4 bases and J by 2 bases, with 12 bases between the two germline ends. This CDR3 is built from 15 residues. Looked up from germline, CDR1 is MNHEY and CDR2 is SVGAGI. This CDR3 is CASSLQGLGNQPQHF. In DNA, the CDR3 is TGTGCCAGCAGTTTACAGGGACTCGGCAATCAGCCCCAGCATTTT.

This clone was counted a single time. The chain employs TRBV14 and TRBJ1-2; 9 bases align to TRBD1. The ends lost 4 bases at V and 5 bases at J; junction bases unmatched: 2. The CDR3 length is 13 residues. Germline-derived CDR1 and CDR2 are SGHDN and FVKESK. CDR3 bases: TGTGCCAGCAGCCCGGACAGGGGTTATGGCTACACCTTC. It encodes CASSPDRGYGYTF. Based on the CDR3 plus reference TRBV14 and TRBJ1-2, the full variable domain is EAGVTQFPSHSVIEKGQTVTLRCDPISGHDNLYWYRRVMGKEIKFLLHFVKESKQDESGMPNNRFLAERTGGTYSTLKVQPAELEDSGVYFCASSPDRGYGYTFGSGTRLTVV.

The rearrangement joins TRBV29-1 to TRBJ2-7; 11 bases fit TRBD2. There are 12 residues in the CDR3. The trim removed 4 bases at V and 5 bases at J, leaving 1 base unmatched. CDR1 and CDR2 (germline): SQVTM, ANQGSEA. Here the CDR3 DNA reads TGCAGCGTTGCGACTAGCGGGGACGAGCAGTACTTC. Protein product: CSVATSGDEQYF.

The CDR3 nucleotides read TGTGCCAGCAGCTTATCATCCGGGGGCGCGGGCTATGGCTACACCTTC. It yields the protein CASSLSSGGAGYGYTF. This sequence joins TRBV5-8 and TRBJ1-2, with D maybe TRBD1 (6 bases). The CDR3 sequence is 16 residues long. The V end was cut by 2 bases, the J end by 4 bases, with 18 bases between. Germline values: CDR1 SGHTS, CDR2 YDEGEE. The full variable domain, completed using reference TRBV5-8 and TRBJ1-2, is EAGVTQSPTHLIKTRGQQATLRCSPISGHTSVYWYQQALGLGLQFLLWYDEGEERNRGNFPPRFSGRQFPNYSSELNVNALELEDSALYLCASSLSSGGAGYGYTFGSGTRLTVV.

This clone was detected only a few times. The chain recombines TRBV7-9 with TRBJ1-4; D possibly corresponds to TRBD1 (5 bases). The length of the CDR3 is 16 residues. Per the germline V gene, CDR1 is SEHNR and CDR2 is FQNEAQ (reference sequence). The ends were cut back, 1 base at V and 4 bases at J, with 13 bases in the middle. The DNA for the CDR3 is TGTGCCAGCAGCTTAGTAGGCAGGGCTGGTAATGAAAAACTGTTTTTT. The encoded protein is CASSLVGRAGNEKLFF.

The CDR3 loop reads CASSPGTGYGYTF. CDR3 nucleotides: TGTGCCAGTAGCCCCGGGACAGGCTATGGCTACACCTTC. The chain combines TRBV19 with TRBJ1-2; 8 nucleotides line up with TRBD1. CDR3 length: 13 amino acids. V dropped 6 bases and J dropped 4; count of bases not matched to a gene: 4. Germline V CDR1 and CDR2: LNHDA, SQIVND (reference sequence).

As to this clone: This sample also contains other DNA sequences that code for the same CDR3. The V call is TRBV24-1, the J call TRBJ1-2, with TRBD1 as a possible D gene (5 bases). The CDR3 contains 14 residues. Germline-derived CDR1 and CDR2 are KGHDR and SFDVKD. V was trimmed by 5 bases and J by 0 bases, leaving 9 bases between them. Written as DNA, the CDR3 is TGTGCCACCAGTGGGGGGACGGCTAACTATGGCTACACCTTC. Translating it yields CATSGGTANYGYTF.

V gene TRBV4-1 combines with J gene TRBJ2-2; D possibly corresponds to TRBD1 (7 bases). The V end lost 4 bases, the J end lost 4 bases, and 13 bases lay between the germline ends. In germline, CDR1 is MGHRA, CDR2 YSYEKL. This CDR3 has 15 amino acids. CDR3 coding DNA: TGCGCCAGCAGCCCCGCCCAGGGGGGCACCGGGGAGCTGTTTTTT. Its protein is CASSPAQGGTGELFF.

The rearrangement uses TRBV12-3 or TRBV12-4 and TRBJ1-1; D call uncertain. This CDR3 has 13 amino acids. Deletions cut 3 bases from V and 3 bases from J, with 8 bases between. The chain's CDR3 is CASSLQSYTEAFF. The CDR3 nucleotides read TGTGCCAGCAGTTTGCAGAGCTACACTGAAGCTTTCTTT.

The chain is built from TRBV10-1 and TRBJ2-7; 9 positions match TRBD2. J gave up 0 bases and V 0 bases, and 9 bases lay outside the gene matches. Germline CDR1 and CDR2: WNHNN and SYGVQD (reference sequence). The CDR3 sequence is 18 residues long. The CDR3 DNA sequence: TGCGCCAGCAGTGAGTCGGAGACAATAGCGGGGGACTCCTACGAGCAGTACTTC. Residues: CASSESETIAGDSYEQYF.

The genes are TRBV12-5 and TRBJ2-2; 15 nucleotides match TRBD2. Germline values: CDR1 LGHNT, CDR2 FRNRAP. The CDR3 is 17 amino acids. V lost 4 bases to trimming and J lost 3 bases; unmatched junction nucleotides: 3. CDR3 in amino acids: CASGSGLAGGDTGELFF. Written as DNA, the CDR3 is TGTGCTAGTGGTTCGGGACTAGCGGGGGGAGACACCGGGGAGCTGTTTTTT.

The CDR3 bases are TGTGCCAGCAGCTCTGGGACAGGGAACTATGGCTACACCTTC. The encoded protein is CASSSGTGNYGYTF. The J gene is TRBJ1-2, the V gene TRBV7-2; TRBD1 agrees at 9 bases. CDR3 size: 14 residues. CDR1 and CDR2 (germline): SGHTA, FQGNSA. V shed 4 bases, J shed 2 bases, and the junction held 2 bases outside the gene matches.

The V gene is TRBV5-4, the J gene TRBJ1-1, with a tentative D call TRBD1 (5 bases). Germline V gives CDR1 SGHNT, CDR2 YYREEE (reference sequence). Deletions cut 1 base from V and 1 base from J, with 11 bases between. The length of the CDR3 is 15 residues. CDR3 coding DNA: TGTGCCAGCAGCTTGTCAACAGGCCGGAACACTGAAGCTTTCTTT. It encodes CASSLSTGRNTEAFF. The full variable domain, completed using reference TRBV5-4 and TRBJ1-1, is ETGVTQSPTHLIKTRGQQVTLRCSSQSGHNTVSWYQQALGQGPQFIFQYYREEENGRGNFPPRFSGLQFPNYSSELNVNALELDDSALYLCASSLSTGRNTEAFFGQGTRLTVV.

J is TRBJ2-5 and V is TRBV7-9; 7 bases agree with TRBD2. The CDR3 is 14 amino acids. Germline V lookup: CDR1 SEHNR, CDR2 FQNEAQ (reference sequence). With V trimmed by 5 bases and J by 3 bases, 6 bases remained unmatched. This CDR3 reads CASSHRGGEETQYF. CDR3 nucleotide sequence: TGTGCCAGCAGCCATCGGGGAGGGGAAGAGACCCAGTACTTC.

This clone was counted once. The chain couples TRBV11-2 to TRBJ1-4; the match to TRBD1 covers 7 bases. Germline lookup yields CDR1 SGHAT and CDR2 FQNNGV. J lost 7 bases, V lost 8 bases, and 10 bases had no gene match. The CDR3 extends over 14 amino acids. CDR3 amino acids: CASGAGTEGEKLFF. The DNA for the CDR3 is TGTGCCAGCGGCGCCGGGACAGAAGGTGAAAAACTGTTTTTT.

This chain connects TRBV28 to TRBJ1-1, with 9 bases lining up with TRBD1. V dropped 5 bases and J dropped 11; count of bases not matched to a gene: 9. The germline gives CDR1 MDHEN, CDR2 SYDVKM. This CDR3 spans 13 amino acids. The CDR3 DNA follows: TGTGCCAGCAGTCCAAGAGGGACAGGGATGGCTTTCTTT. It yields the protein CASSPRGTGMAFF.

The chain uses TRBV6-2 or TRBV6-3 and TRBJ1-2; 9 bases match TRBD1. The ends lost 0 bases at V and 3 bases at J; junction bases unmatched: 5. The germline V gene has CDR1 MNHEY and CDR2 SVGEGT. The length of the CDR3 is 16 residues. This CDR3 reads CASSYSIRTGDYGYTF. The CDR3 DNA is TGTGCCAGCAGTTACTCGATCAGGACAGGGGACTATGGCTACACCTTC.

The CDR3 is CASSLSGAKGGAFF. For the CDR3, the DNA is TGTGCCAGCAGTTTATCTGGGGCAAAGGGGGGAGCTTTCTTT. The chain combines TRBV27 with TRBJ1-1; D possibly corresponds to TRBD1 (6 bases). Looked up from germline, CDR1 is MNHEY and CDR2 is SMNVEV (reference sequence). V shed 0 bases and J shed 10 bases, with 15 bases lying between them. The CDR3 consists of 14 residues.

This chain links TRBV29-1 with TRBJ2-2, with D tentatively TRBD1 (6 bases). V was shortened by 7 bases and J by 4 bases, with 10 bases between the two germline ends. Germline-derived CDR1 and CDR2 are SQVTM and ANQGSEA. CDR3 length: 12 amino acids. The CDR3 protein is CSANRATGELFF. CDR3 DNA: TGCAGCGCTAACAGGGCCACCGGGGAGCTGTTTTTT.

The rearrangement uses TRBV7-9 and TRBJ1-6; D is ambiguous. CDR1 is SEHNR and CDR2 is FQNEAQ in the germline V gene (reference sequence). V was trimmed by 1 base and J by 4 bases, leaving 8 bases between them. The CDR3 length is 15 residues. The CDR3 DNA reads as TGTGCCAGCAGCTTAGGACTGGGTTATAATTCACCCCTCCACTTT. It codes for CASSLGLGYNSPLHF. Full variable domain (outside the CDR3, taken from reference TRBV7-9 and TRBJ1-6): DTGVSQNPRHKITKRGQNVTFRCDPISEHNRLYWYRQTLGQGPEFLTYFQNEAQLEKSRLLSDRFSAERPKGSFSTLEIQRTEQGDSAMYLCASSLGLGYNSPLHFGNGTRLTVT.

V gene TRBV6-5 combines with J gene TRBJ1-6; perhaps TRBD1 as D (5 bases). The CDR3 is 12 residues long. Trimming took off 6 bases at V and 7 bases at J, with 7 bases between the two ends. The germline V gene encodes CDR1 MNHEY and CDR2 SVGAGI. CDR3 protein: CASRKGNSPLHF. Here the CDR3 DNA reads TGTGCCAGCAGAAAGGGGAATTCACCCCTCCACTTT.